A selection of T cell receptor beta chains follows, all from one sample in a study of blood T cell repertoires in COVID-19. Using immunoSEQ multiplex PCR, the repertoire was profiled, and TCRdb retains in-frame clones only, with some absent. The sample has some 150,000 clones, around 87% seen once. Sequencing was done on a sample of peripheral blood. The receptors derive from a man over 45 who had recovered from COVID-19. The CDR3 runs from the conserved cysteine through the conserved F or W. The order of the fields is CDR3 protein, D gene, V gene. A D gene is named only where the DNA matches it firmly.

CASSPRAGTPSQHF,.,TRBV7-2
CASSPSGSEAFF,.,TRBV19
CASSQDGRLNYGYTF,.,TRBV4-1
CASSLGDRGPDTQYF,TRBD1,TRBV7-2
CASSYPREGNGNTIYF,.,TRBV6-5
CASSYSLAGDLAKNIQYF,TRBD2,TRBV6-2/TRBV6-3
CASSDGRGWSYNEQFF,.,TRBV7-9
CASSPRQGWDTGELFF,TRBD1,TRBV19
CASRPTGVYGYTF,TRBD1,TRBV12-3/TRBV12-4
CASSLRDSPGALHF,TRBD1,TRBV7-8
CASRGTPSNTEAFF,.,TRBV28
CASSKGQGGSDYGYTF,TRBD1,TRBV7-9
CASSPGSGGDSGELFF,TRBD2,TRBV27
CASSVSGGAGGSYEQYF,TRBD2,TRBV6-1
CASSLRQTYEQYF,.,TRBV12-3/TRBV12-4
CASSSRQGSETQYF,TRBD1,TRBV5-4
CASSEQGNGNTIYF,.,TRBV2
CASSTGQGGYTF,TRBD1,TRBV6-5
CASSRDTATNSPLHF,.,TRBV7-2
CASSGQVSGTEAFF,TRBD1,TRBV19
CASSLESGRVVAFF,.,TRBV7-2
CASSEAPPDRGGTEAFF,TRBD1,TRBV2
CASSLGTVGPMNTEAFF,TRBD1,TRBV23-1
CASSIRQINTEAFF,.,TRBV19
CASSKARSRGKAFF,.,TRBV21-1
CASSPGTGLIGYTF,TRBD1,TRBV19
CAWSRDNTEAFF,.,TRBV30
CASSYGGQSTYEQYF,TRBD1,TRBV6-5
CASSPQTLMNTEAFF,.,TRBV9
CASTRGQGVYNEQFF,TRBD1,TRBV5-1
CAWSSLGGGVDTQYF,TRBD2,TRBV30
CASGSGTANTEAFF,TRBD1,TRBV12-5
CASSTTTSGGGETQYF,TRBD2,TRBV19
CASSLRGQSTDTQYF,TRBD1,TRBV27
CASSLEQGLEQYF,TRBD1,TRBV5-5
CASSEKGTGMGNQPQHF,TRBD1,TRBV10-1
CASSEGGGAADTQYF,TRBD2,TRBV6-4
CASSDIQVSYEQYF,.,TRBV6-1
CASGLVLNRNTEAFF,.,TRBV12-5
CASRMLLVYTGELFF,.,TRBV4-1
CSVGDRGSTEAFF,TRBD1,TRBV29-1
CASSFTGTGPYEQYF,TRBD1,TRBV11-3
CASSTPGQGHTEAFF,TRBD1,TRBV19
CASSGQGLQPQHF,TRBD1,TRBV12-3/TRBV12-4
CASSAPGGGTYEQYF,TRBD2,TRBV25-1
CASSGSVRTYEQYF,.,TRBV11-3
CASSSTQNTEAFF,.,TRBV19
CASSLERTGELFF,.,TRBV5-1
CAISEHSGGGRNQPQHF,.,TRBV10-3
CASSQSGGAVNEQFF,TRBD2,TRBV2
CASSLTTGTNIETQYF,.,TRBV5-1
CASSSRGSGGTEAFF,.,TRBV3-1/TRBV3-2
CASSWTGANEQYF,TRBD1,TRBV11-2
CASSKDGDSYNEQFF,.,TRBV5-1
CASRIAGGLDTQYF,TRBD2,TRBV6-5
CASSAFGAPRSEAFF,.,TRBV9
CASSTGGWTYEQYF,.,TRBV11-3
CSASPGTGARSQHF,TRBD1,TRBV20-1
CASSPRGGLTNQPQHF,.,TRBV18
CAILGGQGDGYTF,TRBD1,TRBV10-3